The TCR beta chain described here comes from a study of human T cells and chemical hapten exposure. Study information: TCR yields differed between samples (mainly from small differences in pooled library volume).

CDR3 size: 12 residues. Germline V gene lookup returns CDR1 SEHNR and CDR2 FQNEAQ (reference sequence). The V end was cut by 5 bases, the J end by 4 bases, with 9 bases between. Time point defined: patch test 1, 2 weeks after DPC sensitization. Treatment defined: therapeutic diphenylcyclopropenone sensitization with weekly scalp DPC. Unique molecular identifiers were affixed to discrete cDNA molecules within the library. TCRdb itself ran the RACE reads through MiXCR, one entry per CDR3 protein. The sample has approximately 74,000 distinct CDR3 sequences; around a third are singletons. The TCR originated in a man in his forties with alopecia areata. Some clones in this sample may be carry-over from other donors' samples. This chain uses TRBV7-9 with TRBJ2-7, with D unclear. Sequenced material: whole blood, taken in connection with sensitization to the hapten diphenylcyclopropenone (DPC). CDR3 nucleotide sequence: TGTGCCAGCAGCCTGCTGGGGTACGAGCAGTACTTC. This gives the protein CASSLLGYEQYF.